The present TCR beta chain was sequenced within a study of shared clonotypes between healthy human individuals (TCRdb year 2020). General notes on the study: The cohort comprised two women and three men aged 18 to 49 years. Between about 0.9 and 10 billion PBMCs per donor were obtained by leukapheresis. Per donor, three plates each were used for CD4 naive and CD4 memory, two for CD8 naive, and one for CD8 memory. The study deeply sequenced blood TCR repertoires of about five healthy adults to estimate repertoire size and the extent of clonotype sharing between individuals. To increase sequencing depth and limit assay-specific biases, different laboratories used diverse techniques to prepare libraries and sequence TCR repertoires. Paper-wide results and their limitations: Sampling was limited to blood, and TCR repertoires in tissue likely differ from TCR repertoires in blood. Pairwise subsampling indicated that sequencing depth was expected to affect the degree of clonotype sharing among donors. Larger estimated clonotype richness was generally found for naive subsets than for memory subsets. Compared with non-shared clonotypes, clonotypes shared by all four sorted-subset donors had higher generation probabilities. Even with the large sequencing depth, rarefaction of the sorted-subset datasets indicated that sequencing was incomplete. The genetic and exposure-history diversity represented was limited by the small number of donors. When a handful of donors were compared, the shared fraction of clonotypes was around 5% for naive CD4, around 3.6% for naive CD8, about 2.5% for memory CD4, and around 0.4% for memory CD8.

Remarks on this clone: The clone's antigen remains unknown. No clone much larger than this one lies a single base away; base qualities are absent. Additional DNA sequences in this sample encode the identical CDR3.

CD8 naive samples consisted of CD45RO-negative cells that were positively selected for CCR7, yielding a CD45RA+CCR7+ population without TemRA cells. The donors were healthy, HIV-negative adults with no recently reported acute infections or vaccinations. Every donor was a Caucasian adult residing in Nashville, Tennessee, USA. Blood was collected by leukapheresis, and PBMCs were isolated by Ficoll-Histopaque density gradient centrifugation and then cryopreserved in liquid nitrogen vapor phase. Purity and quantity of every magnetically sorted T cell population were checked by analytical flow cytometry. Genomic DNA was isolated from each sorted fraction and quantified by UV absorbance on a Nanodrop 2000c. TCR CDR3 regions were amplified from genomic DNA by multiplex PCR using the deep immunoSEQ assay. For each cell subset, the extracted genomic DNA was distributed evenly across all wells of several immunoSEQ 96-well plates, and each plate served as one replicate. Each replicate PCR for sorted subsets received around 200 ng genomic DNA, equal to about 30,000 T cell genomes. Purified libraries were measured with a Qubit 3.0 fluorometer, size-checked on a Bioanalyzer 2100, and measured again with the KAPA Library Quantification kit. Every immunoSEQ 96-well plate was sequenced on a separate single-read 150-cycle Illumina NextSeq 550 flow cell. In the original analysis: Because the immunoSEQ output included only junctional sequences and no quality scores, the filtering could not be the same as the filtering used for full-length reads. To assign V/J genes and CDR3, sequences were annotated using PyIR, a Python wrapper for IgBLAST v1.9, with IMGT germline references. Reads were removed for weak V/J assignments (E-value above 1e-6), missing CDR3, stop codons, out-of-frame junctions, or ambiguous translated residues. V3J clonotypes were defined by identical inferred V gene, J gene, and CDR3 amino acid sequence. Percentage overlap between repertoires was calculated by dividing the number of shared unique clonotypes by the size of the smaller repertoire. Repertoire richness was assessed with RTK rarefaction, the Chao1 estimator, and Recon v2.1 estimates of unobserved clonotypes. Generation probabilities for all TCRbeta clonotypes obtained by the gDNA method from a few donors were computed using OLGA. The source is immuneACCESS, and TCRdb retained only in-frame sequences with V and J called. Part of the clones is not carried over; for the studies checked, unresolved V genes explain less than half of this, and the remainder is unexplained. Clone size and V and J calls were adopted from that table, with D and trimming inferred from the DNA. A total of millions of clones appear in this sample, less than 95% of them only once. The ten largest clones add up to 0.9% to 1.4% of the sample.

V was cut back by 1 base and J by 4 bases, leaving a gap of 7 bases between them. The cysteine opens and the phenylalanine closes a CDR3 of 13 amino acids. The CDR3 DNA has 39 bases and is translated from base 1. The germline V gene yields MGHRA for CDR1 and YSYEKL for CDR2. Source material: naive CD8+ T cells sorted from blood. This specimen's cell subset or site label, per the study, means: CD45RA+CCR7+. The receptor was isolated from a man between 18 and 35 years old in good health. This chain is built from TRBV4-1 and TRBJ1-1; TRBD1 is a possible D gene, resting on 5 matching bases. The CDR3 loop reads CASSQVGGTEAFF. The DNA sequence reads TGCGCCAGCAGCCAAGTTGGGGGCACTGAAGCTTTCTTT.